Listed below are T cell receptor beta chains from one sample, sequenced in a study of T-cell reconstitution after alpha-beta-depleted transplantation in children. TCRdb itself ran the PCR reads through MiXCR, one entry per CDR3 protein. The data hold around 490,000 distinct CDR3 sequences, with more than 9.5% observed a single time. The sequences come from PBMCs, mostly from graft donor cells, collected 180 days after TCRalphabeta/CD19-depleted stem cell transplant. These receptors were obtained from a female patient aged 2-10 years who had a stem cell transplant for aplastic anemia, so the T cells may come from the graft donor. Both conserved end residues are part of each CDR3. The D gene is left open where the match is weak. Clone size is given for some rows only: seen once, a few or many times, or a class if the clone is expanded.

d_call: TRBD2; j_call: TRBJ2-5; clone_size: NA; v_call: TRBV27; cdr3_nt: TGTGCCAGCAGTTCTAGCGGGAGGCCACAAGAGACCCAGTACTTC; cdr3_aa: CASSSSGRPQETQYF
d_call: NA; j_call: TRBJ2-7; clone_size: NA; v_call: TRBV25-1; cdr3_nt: TGTGCCAGCAGCTCCGGGGCCTTGGGACTCCGAGCCCCCTACGAGCAGTACTTC; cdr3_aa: CASSSGALGLRAPYEQYF
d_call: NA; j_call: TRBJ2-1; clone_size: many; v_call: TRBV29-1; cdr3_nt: TGCAGCGTTGATTTGGACAGTTACTACAATGAGCAGTTCTTC; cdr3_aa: CSVDLDSYYNEQFF
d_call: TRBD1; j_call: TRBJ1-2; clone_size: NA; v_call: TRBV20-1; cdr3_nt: TGCAGTGCTAGACACAGGGGTGGCTACACCTTC; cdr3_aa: CSARHRGGYTF
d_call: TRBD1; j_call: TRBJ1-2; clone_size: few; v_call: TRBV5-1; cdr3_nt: TGCGCCAGCAGCGGGGGACAGGGCCAAAAAGGCTACACCTTC; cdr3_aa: CASSGGQGQKGYTF
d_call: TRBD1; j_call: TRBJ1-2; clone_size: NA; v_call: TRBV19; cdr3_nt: TGTGCCAGTAGTCCGACAGGGACGTATGGCTACACCTTC; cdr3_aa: CASSPTGTYGYTF
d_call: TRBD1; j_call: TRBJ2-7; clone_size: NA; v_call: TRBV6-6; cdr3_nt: TGTGCCAGCAGCCGAGGACAGGGGCGAGAGCAGTACTTC; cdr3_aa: CASSRGQGREQYF
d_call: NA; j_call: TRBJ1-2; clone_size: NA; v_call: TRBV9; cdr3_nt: TGTGCCAGCAGCCCACCCCACCGGGTTGGCGGCTACACCTTC; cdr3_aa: CASSPPHRVGGYTF
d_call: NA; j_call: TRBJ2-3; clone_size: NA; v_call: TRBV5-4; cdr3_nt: TGTGCCAGCAGCTCCGCTGTTAGCGGTTTTAGCACAGATACGCAGTATTTT; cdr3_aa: CASSSAVSGFSTDTQYF
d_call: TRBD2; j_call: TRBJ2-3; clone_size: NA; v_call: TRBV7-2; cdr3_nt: TGTGCCAGCAGCTTAAATAATCTAGCGGGAGTGGCAGATACGCAGTATTTT; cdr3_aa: CASSLNNLAGVADTQYF
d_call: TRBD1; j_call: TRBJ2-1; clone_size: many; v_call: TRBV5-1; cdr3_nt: TGCGCCAGCAGCCTCGGGACAGGGGGAGGGAATGAGCAGTTCTTC; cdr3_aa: CASSLGTGGGNEQFF
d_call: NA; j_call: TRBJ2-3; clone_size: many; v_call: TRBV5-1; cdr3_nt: TGCGCCAGCAGCTTCCCGGGAGAAGTGACAGATACGCAGTATTTT; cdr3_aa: CASSFPGEVTDTQYF
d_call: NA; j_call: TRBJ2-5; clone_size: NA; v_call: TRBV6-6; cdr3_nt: TGTGCCAGCAGTTACGGGCGGGGGCAGACCCAGTACTTC; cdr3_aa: CASSYGRGQTQYF
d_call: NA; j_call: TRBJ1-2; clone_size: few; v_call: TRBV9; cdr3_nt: TGTGCCAGCAGCGTAGCTGCCGACAACCTCTATGGCTACACCTTC; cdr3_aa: CASSVAADNLYGYTF
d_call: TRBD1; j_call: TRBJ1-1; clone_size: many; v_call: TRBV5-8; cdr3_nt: TGTGCCAGCAGCTTGCTCTTGGACAGGGTCACTGAAGCTTTCTTT; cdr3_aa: CASSLLLDRVTEAFF
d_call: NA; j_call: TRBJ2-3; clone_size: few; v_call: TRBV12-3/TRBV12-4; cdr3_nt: TGTGCCAGCAGTTTAGCGGGAGTAATGGAAGATACGCAGTATTTT; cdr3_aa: CASSLAGVMEDTQYF
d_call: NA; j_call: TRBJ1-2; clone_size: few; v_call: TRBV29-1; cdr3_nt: TGCAGCGTTACGGGGAACTATGGCTACACCTTC; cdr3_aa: CSVTGNYGYTF
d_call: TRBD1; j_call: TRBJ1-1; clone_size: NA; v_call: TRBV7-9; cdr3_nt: TGTGCCAGCAGCTTTACCGGGACAGTGAACACTGAAGCTTTCTTT; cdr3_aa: CASSFTGTVNTEAFF
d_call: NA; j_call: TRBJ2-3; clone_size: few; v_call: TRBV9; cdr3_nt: TGTGCCAGCAGCGTCCTTGGGCGGGACACAGATACGCAGTATTTT; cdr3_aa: CASSVLGRDTDTQYF
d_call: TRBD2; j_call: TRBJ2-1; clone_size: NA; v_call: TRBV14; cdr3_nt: TGTGCCAGCAGCCAAGATCCGATAGGACTAGCGTACAATGAGCAGTTCTTC; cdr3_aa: CASSQDPIGLAYNEQFF
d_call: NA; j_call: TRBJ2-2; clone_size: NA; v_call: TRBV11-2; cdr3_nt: TGTGCCAGCAGCCGAGGATCAGGGTCGAACACCGGGGAGCTGTTTTTT; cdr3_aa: CASSRGSGSNTGELFF
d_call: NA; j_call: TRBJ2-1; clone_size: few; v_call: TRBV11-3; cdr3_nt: TGTGCCAGCAGCCTGGGGGCACCCCCTTACAATGAGCAGTTCTTC; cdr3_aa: CASSLGAPPYNEQFF
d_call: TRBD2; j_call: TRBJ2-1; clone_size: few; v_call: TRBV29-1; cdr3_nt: TGCAGCGTTGGTCTTGCGGGAGTTATTCATGAGCAGTTCTTC; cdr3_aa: CSVGLAGVIHEQFF
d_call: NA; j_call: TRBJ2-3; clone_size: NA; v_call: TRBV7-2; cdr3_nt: TGTGCCAGCAGCCCTCTCCCATGGGATACGCAGTATTTT; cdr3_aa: CASSPLPWDTQYF
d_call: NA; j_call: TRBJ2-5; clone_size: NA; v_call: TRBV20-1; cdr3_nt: TGCAGTGCTTCGGAGCGCTCAGAGACCCAGTACTTC; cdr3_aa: CSASERSETQYF
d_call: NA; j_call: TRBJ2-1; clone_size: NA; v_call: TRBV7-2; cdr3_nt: TGTGCCAGCAGCGCTGGACTCCCTCGCGCTTACAATGAGCAGTTCTTC; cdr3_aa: CASSAGLPRAYNEQFF
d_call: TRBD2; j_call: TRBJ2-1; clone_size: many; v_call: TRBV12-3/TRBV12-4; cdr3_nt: TGTGCCAGCGGCACTAGCGGGAGGGCCGGGCACAATGAGCAGTTCTTC; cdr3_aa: CASGTSGRAGHNEQFF
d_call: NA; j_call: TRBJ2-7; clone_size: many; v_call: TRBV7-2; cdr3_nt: TGTGCCAGCAGCTTAGAATGGACGGTTACCTACGAGCAGTACTTC; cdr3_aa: CASSLEWTVTYEQYF
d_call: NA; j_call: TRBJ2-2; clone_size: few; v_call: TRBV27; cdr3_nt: TGTGCCAGCAGCGGACTTGGGGGCTGGGGCGGGGAGCTGTTTTTT; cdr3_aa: CASSGLGGWGGELFF
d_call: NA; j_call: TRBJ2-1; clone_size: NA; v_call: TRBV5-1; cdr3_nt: TGCGCCAGCAGCTTGGCCAGGGGCTCCTACAATGAGCAGTTCTTC; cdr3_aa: CASSLARGSYNEQFF
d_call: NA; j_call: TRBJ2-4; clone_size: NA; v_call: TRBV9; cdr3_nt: TGTGCCAGCAGCGTAGATCCCAGGGGTTCCGAAAACATTCAGTACTTC; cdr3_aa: CASSVDPRGSENIQYF
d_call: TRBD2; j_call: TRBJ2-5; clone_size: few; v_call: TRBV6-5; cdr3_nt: TGTGCCAGCAGTTACGGGGACACGGGACTAGCGGGAGCCAGGGAGACCCAGTACTTC; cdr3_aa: CASSYGDTGLAGARETQYF
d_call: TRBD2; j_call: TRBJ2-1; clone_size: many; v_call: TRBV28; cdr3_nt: TGTGCCAGCACGACTAGCGGCCACTACAATGAGCAGTTCTTC; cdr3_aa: CASTTSGHYNEQFF
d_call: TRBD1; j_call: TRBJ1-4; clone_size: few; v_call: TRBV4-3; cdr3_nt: TGCGCCAGCAGCCTTACCCCGGGACAGGGGTCTGAAAAACTGTTTTTT; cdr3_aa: CASSLTPGQGSEKLFF
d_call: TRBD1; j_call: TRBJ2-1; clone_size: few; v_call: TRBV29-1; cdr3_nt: TGCAGCGTTGAGGACAGGGGGAAAAGAAATGAGCAGTTCTTC; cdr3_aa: CSVEDRGKRNEQFF
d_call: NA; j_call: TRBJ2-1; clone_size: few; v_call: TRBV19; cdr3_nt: TGTGCCAGTAGTATGGACCCCGGGGCCTACAATGAGCAGTTCTTC; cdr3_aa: CASSMDPGAYNEQFF
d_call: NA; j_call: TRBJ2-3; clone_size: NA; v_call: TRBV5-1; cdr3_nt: TGCGCCAGCAGCCTACTCGGAGATCAGTATTTT; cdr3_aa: CASSLLGDQYF
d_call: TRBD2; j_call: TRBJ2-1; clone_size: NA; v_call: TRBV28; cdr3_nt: TGTGCCAGCAGTTTAGCCGGTCGGGAGGGCCTCAATGAGCAGTTCTTC; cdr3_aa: CASSLAGREGLNEQFF
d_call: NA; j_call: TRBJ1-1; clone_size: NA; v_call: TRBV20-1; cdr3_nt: TGCAGTGCTAGACGCCGGAGTCGGGTAGTGAACACTGAAGCTTTCTTT; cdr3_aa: CSARRRSRVVNTEAFF
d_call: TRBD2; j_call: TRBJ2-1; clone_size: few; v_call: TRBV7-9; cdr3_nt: TGTGCCAGCAGCTTAGCCGCCGGGGCGGGAGGGAATAATGAGCAGTTCTTC; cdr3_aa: CASSLAAGAGGNNEQFF
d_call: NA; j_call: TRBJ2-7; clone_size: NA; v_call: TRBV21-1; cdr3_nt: TGTGCCAGCAGCAAAGGTCCGGGTTTGGGCGAGCAGTACTTC; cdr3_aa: CASSKGPGLGEQYF
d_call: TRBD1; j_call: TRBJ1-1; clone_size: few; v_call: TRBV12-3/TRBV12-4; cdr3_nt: TGTGCCAGCAGTTTAAAGGGACAGGGGGCTTGGAACACTGAAGCTTTCTTT; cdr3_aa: CASSLKGQGAWNTEAFF
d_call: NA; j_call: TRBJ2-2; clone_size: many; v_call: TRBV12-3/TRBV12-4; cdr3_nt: TGTGCCAGCAGTTTCCCCGGGAAGCTGTTTTTT; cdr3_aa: CASSFPGKLFF
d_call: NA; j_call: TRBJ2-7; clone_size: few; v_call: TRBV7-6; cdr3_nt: TGTGCCAGCAGCTCAGGGTTCCACGAGCAGTACTTC; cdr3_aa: CASSSGFHEQYF
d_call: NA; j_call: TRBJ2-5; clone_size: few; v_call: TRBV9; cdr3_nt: TGTGCCAGCAGCGTAGCGTTAGCGGACTCCCAAGAGACCCAGTACTTC; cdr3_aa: CASSVALADSQETQYF
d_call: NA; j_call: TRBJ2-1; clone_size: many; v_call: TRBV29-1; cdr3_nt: TGCAGCGCGATGGGACACTCCTACAATGAGCAGTTCTTC; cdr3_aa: CSAMGHSYNEQFF
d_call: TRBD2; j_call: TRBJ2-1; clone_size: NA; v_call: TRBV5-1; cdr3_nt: TGCGCCAGCAGCTTGGCGTGGACTAGCAACAATGAGCAGTTCTTC; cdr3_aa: CASSLAWTSNNEQFF
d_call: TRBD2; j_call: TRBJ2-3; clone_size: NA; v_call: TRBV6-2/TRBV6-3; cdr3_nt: TGTGCCAGCAGTTACTCGAGCGGGAGGGATTCCCGCACAGATACGCAGTATTTT; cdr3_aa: CASSYSSGRDSRTDTQYF
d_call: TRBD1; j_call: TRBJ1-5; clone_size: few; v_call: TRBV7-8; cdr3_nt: TGTGCCAGCAGCAAAGGCCGGGACAGGGATGATCAGCCCCAGCATTTT; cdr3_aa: CASSKGRDRDDQPQHF
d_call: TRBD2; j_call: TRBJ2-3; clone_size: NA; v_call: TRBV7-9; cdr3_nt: TGTGCCAGCAGCCCTCGGACTAGCGGGAGGAGCACAGATACGCAGTATTTT; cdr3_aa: CASSPRTSGRSTDTQYF
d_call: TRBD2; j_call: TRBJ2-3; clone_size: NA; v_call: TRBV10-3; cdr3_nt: TGTGCCATCAGGCGGGGGGAAAGTGGCACAGATACGCAGTATTTT; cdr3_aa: CAIRRGESGTDTQYF
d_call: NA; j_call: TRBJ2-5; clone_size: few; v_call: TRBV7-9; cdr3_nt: TGTGCCAGCAGCCCCACTCGGAGAGCGGGAGAGACCCAGTACTTC; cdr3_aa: CASSPTRRAGETQYF
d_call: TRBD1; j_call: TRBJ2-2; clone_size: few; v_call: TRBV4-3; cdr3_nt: TGCGCCAGCAGCCAAGGGACAGGGGACACCGGGGAGCTGTTTTTT; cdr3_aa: CASSQGTGDTGELFF
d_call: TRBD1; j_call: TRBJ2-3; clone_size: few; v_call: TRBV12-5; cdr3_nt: TGTGCTAGTGGTTTGACACCTACCGGGACAGGGGTCGCAGATACGCAGTATTTT; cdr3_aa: CASGLTPTGTGVADTQYF